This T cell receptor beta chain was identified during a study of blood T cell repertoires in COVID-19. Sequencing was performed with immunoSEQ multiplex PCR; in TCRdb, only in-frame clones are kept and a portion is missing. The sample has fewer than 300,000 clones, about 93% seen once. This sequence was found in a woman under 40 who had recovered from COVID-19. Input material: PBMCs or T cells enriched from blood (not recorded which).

For the CDR3, the DNA is TGTGCCAGTAACAACTACCGAGGGACTAGCGGCACAGATACGCAGTATTTT. Residues: CASNNYRGTSGTDTQYF. The J gene is TRBJ2-3, the V gene TRBV27; 10 bases fit TRBD2. Per the germline V gene, CDR1 is MNHEY and CDR2 is SMNVEV (reference sequence). The CDR3 spans 17 residues. Unmatched junction bases numbered 13, after V lost 9 bases and J lost 1 base.